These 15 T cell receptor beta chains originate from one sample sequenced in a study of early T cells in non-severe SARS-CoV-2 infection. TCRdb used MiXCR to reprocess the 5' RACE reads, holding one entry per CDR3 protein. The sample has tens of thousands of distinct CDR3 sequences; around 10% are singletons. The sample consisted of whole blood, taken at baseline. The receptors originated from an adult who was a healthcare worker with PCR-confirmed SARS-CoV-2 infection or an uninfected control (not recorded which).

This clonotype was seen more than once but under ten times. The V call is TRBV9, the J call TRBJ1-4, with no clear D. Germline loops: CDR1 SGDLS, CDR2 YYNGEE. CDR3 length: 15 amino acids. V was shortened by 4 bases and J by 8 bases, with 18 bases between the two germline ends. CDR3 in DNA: TGTGCCAGCAGCCGTAGAGAAGGGTCCGGAGAAAAACTGTTTTTT. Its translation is CASSRREGSGEKLFF.

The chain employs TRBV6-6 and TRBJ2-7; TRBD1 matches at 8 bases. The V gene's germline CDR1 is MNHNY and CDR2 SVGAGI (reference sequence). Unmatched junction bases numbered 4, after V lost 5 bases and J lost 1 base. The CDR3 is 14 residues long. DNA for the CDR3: TGTGCCAGCAGTACCCAGGGGGCGTCCTACGAGCAGTACTTC. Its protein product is CASSTQGASYEQYF.

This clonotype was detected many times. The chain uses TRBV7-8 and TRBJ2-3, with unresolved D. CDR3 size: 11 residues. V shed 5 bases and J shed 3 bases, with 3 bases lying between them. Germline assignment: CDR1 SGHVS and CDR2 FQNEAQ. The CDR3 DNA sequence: TGTGCCAGCAGCCTAACAGATACGCAGTATTTT. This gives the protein CASSLTDTQYF. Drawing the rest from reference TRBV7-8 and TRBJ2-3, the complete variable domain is GAGVSQSPRYKVAKRGQDVALRCDPISGHVSLFWYQQALGQGPEFLTYFQNEAQLDKSGLPSDRFFAERPEGSVSTLKIQRTQQEDSAVYLCASSLTDTQYFGPGTRLTVL.

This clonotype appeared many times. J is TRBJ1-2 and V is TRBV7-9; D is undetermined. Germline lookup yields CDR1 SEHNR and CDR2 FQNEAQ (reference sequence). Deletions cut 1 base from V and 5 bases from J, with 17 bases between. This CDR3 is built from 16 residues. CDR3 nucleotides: TGTGCCAGCAGCTTAGTACCGGGATTGGAGCGGTATGGCTACACCTTC. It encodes CASSLVPGLERYGYTF.

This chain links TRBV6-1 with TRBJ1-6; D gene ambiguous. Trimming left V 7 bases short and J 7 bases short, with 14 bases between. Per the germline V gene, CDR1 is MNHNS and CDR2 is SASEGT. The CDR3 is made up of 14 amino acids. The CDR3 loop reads CASTPGLGNSPLHF. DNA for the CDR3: TGTGCCAGCACCCCCGGCTTGGGGAATTCACCCCTCCACTTT.

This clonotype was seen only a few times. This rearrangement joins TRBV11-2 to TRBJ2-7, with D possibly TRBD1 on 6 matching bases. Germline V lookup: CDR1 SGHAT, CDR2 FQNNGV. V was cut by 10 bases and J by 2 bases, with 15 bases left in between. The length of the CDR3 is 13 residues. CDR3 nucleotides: TGTGCCACCCTAGGGGGACCCACCTACGAGCAGTACTTC. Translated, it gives CATLGGPTYEQYF.

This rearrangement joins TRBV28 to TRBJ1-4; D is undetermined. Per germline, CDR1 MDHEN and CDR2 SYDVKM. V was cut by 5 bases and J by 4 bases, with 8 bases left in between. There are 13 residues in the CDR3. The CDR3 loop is CASSAGINEKLFF. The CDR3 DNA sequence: TGTGCCAGCAGTGCAGGAATTAATGAAAAACTGTTTTTT.

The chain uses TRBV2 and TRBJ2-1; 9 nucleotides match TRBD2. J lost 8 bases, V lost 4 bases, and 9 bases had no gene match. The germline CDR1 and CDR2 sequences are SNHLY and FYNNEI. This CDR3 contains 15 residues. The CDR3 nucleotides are TGTGCCAGCAGTGCGTCGCTAGCGGGAATCGATGAGCAGTTCTTC. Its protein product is CASSASLAGIDEQFF.

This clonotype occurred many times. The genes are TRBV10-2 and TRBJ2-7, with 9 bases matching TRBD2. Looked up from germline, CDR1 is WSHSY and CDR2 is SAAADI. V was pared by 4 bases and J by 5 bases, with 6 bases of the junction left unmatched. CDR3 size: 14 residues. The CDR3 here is CASSGLAGVHEQYF. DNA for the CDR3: TGCGCCAGCAGTGGATTAGCGGGAGTCCACGAGCAGTACTTC.

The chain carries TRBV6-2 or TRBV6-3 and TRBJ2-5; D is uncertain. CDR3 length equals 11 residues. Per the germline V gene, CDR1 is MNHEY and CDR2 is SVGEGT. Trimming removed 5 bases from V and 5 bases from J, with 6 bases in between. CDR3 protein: CASSDPETQYF. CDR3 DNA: TGTGCCAGCAGTGACCCGGAGACCCAGTACTTC.

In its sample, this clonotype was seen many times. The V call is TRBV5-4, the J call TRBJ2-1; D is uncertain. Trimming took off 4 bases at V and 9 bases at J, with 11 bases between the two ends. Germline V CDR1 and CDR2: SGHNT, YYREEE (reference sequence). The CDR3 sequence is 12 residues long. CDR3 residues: CASSPTGVEQFF. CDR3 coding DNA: TGTGCCAGCAGCCCCACTGGAGTTGAGCAGTTCTTC.

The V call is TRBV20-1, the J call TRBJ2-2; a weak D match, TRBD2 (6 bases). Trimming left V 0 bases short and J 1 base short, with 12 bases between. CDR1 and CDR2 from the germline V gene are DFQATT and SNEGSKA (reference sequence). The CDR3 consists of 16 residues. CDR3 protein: CSARDRENLNTGELFF. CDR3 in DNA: TGCAGTGCTAGAGATCGGGAGAACTTGAACACCGGGGAGCTGTTTTTT.

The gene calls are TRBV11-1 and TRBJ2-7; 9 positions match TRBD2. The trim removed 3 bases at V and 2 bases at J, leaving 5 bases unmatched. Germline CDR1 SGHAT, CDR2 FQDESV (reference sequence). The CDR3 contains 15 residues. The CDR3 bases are TGTGCCAGCAGCTTGACTAGCGGTCACACCTACGAGCAGTACTTC. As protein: CASSLTSGHTYEQYF.

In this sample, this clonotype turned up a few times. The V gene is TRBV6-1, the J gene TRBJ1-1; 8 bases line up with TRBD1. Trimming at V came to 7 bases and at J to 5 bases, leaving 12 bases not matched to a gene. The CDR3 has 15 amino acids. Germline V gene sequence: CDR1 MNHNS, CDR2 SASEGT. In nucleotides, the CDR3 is TGTGCCAGCACGTGGACAGGGAACGATGGGACTGAAGCTTTCTTT. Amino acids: CASTWTGNDGTEAFF.

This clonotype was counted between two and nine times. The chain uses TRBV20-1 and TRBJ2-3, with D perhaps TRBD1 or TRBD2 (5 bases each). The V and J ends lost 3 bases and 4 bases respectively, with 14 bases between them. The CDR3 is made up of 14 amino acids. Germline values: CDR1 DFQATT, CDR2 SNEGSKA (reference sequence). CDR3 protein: CSASSTGRADTQYF. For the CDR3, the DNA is TGCAGTGCTAGCTCTACGGGGCGGGCAGATACGCAGTATTTT.